The sequence of this T cell receptor (beta chain) was determined in a study of blood T cell repertoires in COVID-19. At the level of the study: Sites in the United States, Italy and Spain provided acute and convalescent COVID-19 samples.

Measured with immunoSEQ multiplex PCR; TCRdb has only the in-frame clones, and not every one. The table has approximately 300,000 clones, 90% seen once; the top ten hold around 6.8%. On this clone: The same CDR3 also results from other DNA sequences found in this sample.

Trimming removed 0 bases from V and 0 bases from J, with 10 bases in between. CDR1 and CDR2 from the germline V gene are SGHRS and YFSETQ. This CDR3 contains 16 residues. Material: peripheral blood. The source of this sequence is a woman younger than 45 with COVID-19, enrolled during active disease. V and J are TRBV5-1 and TRBJ1-3; a possible D gene is TRBD1 (5 bases). In nucleotides, the CDR3 is TGCGCCAGCAGCTTGGGGGCCGGGGGCTCTGGAAACACCATATATTTT. It codes for CASSLGAGGSGNTIYF.